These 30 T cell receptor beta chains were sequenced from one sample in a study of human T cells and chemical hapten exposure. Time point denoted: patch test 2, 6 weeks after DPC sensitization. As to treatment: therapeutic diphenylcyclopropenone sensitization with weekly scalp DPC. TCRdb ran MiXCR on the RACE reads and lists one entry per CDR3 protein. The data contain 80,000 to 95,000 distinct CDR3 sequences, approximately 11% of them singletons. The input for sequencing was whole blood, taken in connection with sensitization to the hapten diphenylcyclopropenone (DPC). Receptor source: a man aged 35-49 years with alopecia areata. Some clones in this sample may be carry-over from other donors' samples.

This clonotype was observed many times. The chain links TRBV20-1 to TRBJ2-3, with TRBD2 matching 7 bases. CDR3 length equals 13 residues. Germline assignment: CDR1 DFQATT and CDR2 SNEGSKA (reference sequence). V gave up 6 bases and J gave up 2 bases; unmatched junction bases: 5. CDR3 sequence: CSAWTRNTDTQYF. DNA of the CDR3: TGCAGTGCATGGACTAGGAACACAGATACGCAGTATTTT.

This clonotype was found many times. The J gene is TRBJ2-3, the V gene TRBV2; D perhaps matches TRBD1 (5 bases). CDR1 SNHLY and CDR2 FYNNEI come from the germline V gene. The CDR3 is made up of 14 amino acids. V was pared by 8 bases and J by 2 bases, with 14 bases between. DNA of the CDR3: TGTGCCAGCGAGACAGCGCTTATCACAGATACGCAGTATTTT. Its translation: CASETALITDTQYF.

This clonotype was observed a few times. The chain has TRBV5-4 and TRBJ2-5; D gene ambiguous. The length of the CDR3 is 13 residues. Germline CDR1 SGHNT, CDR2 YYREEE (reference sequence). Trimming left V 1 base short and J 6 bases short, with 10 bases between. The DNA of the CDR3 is TGTGCCAGCAGCTTGTTGGGCGGTCAGACCCAGTACTTC. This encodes CASSLLGGQTQYF.

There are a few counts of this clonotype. The CDR3 spells CASSLARGVNQETQYF. CDR3 coding DNA: TGTGCCAGCAGCTTAGCGCGGGGCGTAAACCAAGAGACCCAGTACTTC. The chain is built from TRBV7-8 and TRBJ2-5; tentatively, D is TRBD2 (6 bases). The V gene's germline CDR1 is SGHVS and CDR2 FQNEAQ. This CDR3 comprises 16 residues. V was clipped by 0 bases and J by 0 bases, with 11 bases between them.

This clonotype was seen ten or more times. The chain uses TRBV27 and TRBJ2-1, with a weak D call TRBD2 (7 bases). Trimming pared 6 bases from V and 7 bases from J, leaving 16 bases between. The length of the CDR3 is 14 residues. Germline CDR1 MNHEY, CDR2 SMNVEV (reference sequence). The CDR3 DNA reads TGTGCCAGCAGCCGCGGGGGCGGTCGAAATGAGCAGTTCTTC. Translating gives CASSRGGGRNEQFF.

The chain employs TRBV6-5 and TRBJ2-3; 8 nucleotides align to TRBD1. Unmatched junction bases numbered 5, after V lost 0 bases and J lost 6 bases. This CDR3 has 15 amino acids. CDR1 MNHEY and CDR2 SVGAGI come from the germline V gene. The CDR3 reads CASSYSDRGYDTQYF. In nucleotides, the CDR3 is TGTGCCAGCAGTTACTCTGACAGGGGATACGATACGCAGTATTTT.

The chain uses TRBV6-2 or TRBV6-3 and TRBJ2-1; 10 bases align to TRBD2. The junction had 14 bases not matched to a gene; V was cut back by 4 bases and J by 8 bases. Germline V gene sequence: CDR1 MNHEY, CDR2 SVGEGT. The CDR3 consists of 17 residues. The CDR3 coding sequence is TGTGCCAGCAGTTTACCTATCCCGGGACTAGCGATGGATGAGCAGTTCTTC. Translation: CASSLPIPGLAMDEQFF.

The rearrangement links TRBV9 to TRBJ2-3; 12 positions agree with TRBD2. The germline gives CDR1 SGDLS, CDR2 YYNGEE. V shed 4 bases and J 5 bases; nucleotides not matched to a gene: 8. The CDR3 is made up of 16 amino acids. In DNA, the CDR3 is TGTGCCAGCAGCTTACGGACTAGCGGGACGGGAGATACGCAGTATTTT. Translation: CASSLRTSGTGDTQYF.

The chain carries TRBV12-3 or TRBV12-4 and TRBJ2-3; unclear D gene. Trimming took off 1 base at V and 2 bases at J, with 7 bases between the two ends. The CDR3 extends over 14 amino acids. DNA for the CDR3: TGTGCCAGCAGTTTAGACAGTTTCACAGATACGCAGTATTTT. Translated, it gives CASSLDSFTDTQYF.

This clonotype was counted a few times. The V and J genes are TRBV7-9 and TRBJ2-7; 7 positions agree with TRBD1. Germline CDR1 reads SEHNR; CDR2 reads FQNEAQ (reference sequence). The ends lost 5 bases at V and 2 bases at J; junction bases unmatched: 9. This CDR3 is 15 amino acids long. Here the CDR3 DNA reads TGTGCCAGCAGCCCACAGGGGTTAGTCGCCTACGAGCAGTACGTC. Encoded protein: CASSPQGLVAYEQYV.

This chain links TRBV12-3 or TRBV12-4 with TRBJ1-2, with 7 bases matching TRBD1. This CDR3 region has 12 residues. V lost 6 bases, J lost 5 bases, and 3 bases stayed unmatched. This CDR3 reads CASSGTEYGYTF. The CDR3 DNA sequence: TGTGCCAGCAGCGGGACAGAGTATGGCTACACCTTC.

The CDR3 reads CASSRVTGHWEETQYF. CDR3 DNA sequence: TGTGCCAGCAGCCGAGTGACGGGACACTGGGAAGAGACCCAGTACTTC. This sequence joins TRBV12-3 or TRBV12-4 and TRBJ2-5, with D perhaps TRBD1 (6 bases). The CDR3 sequence is 16 residues long. V lost 6 bases and J lost 3, with 20 bases in between.

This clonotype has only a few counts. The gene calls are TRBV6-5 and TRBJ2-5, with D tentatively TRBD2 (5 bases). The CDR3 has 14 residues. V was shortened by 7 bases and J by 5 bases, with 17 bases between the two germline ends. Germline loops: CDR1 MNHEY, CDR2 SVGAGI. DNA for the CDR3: TGTGCCAGCACCCGGGGAGCCCGAGGGGAGACCCAGTACTTC. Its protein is CASTRGARGETQYF.

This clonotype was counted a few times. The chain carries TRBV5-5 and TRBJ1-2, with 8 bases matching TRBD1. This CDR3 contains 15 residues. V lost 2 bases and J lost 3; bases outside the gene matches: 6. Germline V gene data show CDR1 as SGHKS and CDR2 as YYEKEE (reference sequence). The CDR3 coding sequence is TGTGCCAGCAGCTTTAGGGACAGGTTGGACTATGGCTACACCTTC. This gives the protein CASSFRDRLDYGYTF.

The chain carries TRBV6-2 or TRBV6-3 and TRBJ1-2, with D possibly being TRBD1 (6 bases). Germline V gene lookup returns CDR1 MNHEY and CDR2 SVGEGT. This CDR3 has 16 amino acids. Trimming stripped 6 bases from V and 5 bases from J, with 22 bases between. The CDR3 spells CASRGDGRGPSYGYTF. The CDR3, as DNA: TGTGCCAGCAGGGGGGATGGCAGGGGCCCATCGTATGGCTACACCTTC.

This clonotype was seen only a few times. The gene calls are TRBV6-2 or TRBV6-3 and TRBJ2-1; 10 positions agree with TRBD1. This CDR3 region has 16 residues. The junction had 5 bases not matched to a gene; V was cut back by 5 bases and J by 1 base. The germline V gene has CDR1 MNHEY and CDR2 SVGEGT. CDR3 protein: CASSHGQGDSYNEQFF. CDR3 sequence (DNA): TGTGCCAGCAGTCACGGACAGGGGGATTCCTACAATGAGCAGTTCTTC.

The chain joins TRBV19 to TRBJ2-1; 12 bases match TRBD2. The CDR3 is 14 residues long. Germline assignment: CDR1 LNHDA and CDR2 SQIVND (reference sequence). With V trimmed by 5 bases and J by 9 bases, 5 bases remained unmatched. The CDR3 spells CASSLTSGRIEQFF. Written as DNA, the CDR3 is TGTGCCAGTAGTCTAACTAGCGGGAGGATTGAGCAGTTCTTC.

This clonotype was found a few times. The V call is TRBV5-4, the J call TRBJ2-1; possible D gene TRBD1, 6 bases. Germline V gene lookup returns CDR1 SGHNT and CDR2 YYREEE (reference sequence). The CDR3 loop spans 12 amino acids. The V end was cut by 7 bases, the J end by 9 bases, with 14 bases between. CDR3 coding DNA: TGTGCCAGCGGTAGTCAGGGGCCTGAGCAGTTCTTC. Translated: CASGSQGPEQFF.

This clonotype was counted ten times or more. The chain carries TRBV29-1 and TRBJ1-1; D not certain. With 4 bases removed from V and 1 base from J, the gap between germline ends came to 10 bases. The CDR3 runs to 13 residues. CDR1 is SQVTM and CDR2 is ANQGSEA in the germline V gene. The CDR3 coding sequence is TGCAGCGTTGTGGGCCTTGGGAACACTGAAGCTTTCTTT. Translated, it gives CSVVGLGNTEAFF.

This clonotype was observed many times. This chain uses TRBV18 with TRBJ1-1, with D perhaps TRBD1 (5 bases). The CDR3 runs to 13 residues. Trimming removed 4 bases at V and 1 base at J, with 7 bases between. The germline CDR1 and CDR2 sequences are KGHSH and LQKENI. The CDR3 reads CASSRTGNTEAFF. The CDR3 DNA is TGTGCCAGCTCACGTACAGGGAACACTGAAGCTTTCTTT. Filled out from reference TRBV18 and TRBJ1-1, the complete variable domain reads NAGVMQNPRHLVRRRGQEARLRCSPMKGHSHVYWYRQLPEEGLKFMVYLQKENIIDESGMPKERFSAEFPKEGPSILRIQQVVRGDSAAYFCASSRTGNTEAFFGQGTRLTVV.

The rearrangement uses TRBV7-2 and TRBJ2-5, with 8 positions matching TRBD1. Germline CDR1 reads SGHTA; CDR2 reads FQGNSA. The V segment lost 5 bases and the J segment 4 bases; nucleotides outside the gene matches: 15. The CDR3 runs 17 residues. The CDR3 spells CASSIRRDRMFGETQYF. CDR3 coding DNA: TGTGCCAGCAGCATCCGCAGGGACAGGATGTTTGGAGAGACCCAGTACTTC.

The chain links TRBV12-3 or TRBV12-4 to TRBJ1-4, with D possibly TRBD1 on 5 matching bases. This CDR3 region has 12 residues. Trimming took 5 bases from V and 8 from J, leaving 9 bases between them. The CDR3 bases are TGTGCCAGCAGTCAACAGGAAGAAAAACTGTTTTTT. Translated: CASSQQEEKLFF.

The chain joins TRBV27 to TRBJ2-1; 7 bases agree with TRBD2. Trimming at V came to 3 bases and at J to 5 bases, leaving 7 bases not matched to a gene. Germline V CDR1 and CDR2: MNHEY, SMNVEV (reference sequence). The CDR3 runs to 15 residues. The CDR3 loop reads CASSLRGRTDNEQFF. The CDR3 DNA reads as TGTGCCAGCAGTTTGCGGGGGAGAACTGACAATGAGCAGTTCTTC.

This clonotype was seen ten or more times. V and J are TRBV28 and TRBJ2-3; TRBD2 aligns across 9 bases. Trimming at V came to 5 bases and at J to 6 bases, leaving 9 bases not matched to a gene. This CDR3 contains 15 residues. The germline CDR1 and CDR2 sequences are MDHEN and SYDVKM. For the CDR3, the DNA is TGTGCCAGCAGTCCCATAGCGGGAGCGGGGGATACGCAGTATTTT. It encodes CASSPIAGAGDTQYF.

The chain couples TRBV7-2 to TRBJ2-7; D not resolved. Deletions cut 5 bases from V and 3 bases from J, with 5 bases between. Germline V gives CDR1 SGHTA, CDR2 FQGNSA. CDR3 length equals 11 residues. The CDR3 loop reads CASSRHYEQYV. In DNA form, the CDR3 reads TGTGCCAGCAGCCGCCACTACGAGCAGTACGTC.

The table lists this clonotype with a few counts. Here the CDR3 DNA reads TGTGCCAGCAGCTTAGACGGTATCTATGGCTACACCTTC. Protein product: CASSLDGIYGYTF. The J gene is TRBJ1-2, the V gene TRBV7-2; D not resolved. This CDR3 comprises 13 residues. The V end was cut by 1 base, the J end by 4 bases, with 7 bases between. Germline loops: CDR1 SGHTA, CDR2 FQGNSA. The full variable domain, in which reference TRBV7-2 and TRBJ1-2 provide the parts outside the CDR3, is GAGVSQSPSNKVTEKGKDVELRCDPISGHTALYWYRQSLGQGLEFLIYFQGNSAPDKSGLPSDRFSAERTGGSVSTLTIQRTQQEDSAVYLCASSLDGIYGYTFGSGTRLTVV.

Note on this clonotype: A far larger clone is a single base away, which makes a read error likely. CDR3 loop: CASSITDTQYF. CDR3 DNA: TGTGCCAGCAGTATCACAGATACGCAGTATTTT. V is TRBV2 and J is TRBJ2-3; D is unclear. Germline loops: CDR1 SNHLY, CDR2 FYNNEI. CDR3 length: 11 residues. Deletions cut 5 bases from V and 2 bases from J, with 2 bases between.

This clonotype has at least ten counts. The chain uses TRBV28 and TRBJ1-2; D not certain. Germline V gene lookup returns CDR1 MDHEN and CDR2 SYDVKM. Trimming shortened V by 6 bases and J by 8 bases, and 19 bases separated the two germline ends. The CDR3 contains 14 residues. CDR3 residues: CASSMGGRNGGYTF. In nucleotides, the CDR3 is TGTGCCAGCAGCATGGGCGGACGGAACGGCGGCTACACCTTC.

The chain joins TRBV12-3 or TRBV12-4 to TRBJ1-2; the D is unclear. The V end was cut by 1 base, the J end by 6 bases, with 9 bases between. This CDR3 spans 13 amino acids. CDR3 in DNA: TGTGCCAGCAGTTTAGGGGTGGGGAATGGCTACACCTTC. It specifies CASSLGVGNGYTF.

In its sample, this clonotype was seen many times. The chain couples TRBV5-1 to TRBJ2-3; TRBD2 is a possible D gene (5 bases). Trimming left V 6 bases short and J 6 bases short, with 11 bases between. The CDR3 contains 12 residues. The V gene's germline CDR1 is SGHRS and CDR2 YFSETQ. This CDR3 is CASMEDLDTQYF. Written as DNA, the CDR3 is TGCGCCAGCATGGAGGATCTGGATACGCAGTATTTT.